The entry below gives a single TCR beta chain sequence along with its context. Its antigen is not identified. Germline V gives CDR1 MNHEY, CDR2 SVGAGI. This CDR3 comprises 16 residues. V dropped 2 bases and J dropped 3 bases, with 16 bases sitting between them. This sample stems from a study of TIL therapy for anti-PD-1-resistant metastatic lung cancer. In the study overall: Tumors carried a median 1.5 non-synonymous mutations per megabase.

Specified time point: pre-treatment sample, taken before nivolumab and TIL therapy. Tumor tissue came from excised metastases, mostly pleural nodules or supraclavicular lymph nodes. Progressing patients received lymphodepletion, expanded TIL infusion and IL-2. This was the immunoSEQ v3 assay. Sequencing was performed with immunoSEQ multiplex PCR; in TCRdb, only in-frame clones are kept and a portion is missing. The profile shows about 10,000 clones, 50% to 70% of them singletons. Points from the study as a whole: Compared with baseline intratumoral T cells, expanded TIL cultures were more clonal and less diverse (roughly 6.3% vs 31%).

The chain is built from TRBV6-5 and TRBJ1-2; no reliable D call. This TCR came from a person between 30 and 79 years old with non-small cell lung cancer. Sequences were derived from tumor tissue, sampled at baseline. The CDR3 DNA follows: TGTGCCAGCAGTTACCGAGCCTTGACGGATTACTATGGCTACACCTTC. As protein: CASSYRALTDYYGYTF.